This TCR beta chain was observed in a study of CD8 T cells in ankylosing spondylitis. General study results and limits: CD8+ by phenotype, disease-linked clones were relatively rare in peripheral blood. Disease-linked clones reportedly concentrated significantly in matched ankylosing spondylitis synovial fluid.

Worth noting for this clonotype: Its antigen is still unknown.

Preparation of TCR beta libraries was done by quantitative 5'-RACE with molecular barcodes. TCRdb independently ran MiXCR on the 5' RACE reads; one entry per CDR3 protein. In the table there are 200,000 to 300,000 distinct CDR3 sequences, roughly 32% of which are singletons. The CDR3 spans 14 residues. Unmatched junction bases numbered 10, after V lost 7 bases and J lost 6 bases. The source material was blood, either unsorted or a sorted T cell fraction (not recorded which). The TCR sequence derives from a male donor with ankylosing spondylitis or in good health (not recorded which). The chain carries TRBV12-3 or TRBV12-4 and TRBJ2-3; 7 nucleotides line up with TRBD1. CDR3 nucleotides: TGTGCCAGCAATGGACAGGCGTCCTCGGATACGCAGTATTTT. Encoded protein: CASNGQASSDTQYF.